At least ten counts were recorded for the clone carrying this TCR beta chain. With a J-beta primer mix and a sample-barcoded 5' primer, a second PCR ran roughly 6 to 11 cycles. All samples gave at least 2.5 million CDR3-containing paired-end reads. TCRdb re-called the 5' RACE reads with MiXCR, one entry per CDR3 protein. The sample contains hundreds of thousands of distinct CDR3 sequences, about 52% of which appear only once. Each donor had 9 to 10 milliliters of peripheral blood drawn. This entry belongs to a study of blood T cells in healthy people across ages. Trimming pared 4 bases from V and 4 bases from J, leaving 13 bases between. The CDR3 length is 14 residues.

This TCR was recovered from a woman aged 60-75 years in good health. Input material: blood. The chain combines TRBV12-3 or TRBV12-4 with TRBJ2-5; D unclear. The CDR3 DNA sequence: TGTGCCAGCAGTTCGTCCCGTTCGGTAGAGACCCAGTACTTC. This encodes CASSSSRSVETQYF.